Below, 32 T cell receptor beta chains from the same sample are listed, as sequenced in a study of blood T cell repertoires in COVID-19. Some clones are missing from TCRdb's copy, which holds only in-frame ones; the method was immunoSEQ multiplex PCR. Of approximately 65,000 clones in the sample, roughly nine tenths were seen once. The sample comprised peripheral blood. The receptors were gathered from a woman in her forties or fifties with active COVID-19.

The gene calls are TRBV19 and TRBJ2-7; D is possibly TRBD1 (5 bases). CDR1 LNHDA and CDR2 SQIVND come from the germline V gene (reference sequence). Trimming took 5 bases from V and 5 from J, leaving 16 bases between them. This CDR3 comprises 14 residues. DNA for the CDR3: TGTGCCAGTAGTGAAACAGGTCCGCGAGACGAGCAGTACTTC. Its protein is CASSETGPRDEQYF.

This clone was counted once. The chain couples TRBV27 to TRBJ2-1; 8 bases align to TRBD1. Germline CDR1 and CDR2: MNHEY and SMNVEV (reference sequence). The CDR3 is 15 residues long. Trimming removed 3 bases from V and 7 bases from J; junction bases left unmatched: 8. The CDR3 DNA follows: TGTGCCAGCAGTTTGCTCCGGGACAGGACAAATGAGCAGTTCTTC. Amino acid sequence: CASSLLRDRTNEQFF.

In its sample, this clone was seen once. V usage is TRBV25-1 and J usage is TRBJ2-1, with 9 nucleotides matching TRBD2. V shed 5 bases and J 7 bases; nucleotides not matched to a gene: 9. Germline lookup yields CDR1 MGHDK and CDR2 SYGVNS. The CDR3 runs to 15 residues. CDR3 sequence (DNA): TGTGCCAGCAGTTTGACTAGCGGCCCGGGGAATGAGCAGTTCTTC. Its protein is CASSLTSGPGNEQFF.

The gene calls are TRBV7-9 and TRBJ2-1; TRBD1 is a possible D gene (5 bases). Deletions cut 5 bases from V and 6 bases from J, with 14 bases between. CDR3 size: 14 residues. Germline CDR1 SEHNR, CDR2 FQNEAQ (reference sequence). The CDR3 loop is CASSIGANPNEQFF. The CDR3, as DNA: TGTGCCAGCAGCATAGGGGCGAATCCCAATGAGCAGTTCTTC.

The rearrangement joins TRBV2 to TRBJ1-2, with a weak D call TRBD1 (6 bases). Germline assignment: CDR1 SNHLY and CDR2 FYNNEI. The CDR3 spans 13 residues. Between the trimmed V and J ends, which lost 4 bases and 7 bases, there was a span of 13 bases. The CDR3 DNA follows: TGTGCCAGCAGTGTTGAGGGGGGGGCTGGCTACACCTTC. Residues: CASSVEGGAGYTF.

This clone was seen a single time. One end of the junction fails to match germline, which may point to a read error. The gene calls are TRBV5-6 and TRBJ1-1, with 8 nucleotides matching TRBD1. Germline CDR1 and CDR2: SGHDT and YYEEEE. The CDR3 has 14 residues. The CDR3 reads CASTLGRGRTEAFF. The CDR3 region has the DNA TGTGCCAGCACCTTGGGCAGGGGGCGGACTGAAGCTTTCTTT.

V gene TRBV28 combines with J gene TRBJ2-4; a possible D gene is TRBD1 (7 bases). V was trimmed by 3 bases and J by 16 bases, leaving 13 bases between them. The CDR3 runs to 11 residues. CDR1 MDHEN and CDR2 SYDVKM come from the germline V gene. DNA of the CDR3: TGTGCCAGCAGTTTGGAGGGACAGAGTTACTTC. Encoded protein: CASSLEGQSYF.

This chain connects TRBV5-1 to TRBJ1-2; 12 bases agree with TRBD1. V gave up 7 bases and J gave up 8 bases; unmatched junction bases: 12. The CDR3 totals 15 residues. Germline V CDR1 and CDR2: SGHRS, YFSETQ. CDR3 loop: CASGNRDRGLEGYTF. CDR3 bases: TGCGCCAGCGGAAACCGGGACAGGGGGCTAGAGGGCTACACCTTC.

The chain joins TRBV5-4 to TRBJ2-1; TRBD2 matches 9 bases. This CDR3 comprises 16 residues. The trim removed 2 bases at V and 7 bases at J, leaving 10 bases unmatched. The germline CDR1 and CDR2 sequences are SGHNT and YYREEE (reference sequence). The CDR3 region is CASSFPAGGPLNEQFF. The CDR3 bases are TGTGCCAGCAGCTTCCCGGCGGGAGGGCCTTTAAATGAGCAGTTCTTC.

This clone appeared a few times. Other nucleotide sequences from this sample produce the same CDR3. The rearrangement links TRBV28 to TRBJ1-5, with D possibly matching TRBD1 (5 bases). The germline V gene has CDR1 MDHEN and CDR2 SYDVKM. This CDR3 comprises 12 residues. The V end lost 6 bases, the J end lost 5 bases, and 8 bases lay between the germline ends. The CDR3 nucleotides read TGTGCCAGCAGCGACAGCTATCAGCCCCAGCATTTT. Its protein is CASSDSYQPQHF.

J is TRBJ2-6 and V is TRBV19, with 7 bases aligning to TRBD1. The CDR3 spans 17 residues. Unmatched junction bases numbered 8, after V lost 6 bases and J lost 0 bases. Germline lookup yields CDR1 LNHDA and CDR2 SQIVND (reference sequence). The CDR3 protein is CASSRDSRSSGANVLTF. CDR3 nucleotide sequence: TGTGCCAGTAGCCGGGACAGTAGAAGCTCTGGGGCCAACGTCCTGACTTTC.

The chain's CDR3 is CASRKTSGETQYF. In nucleotides, the CDR3 is TGTGCCAGTAGAAAGACTAGTGGCGAGACCCAGTACTTC. The rearrangement joins TRBV19 to TRBJ2-5, with D perhaps TRBD2 (6 bases). V lost 6 bases and J lost 5, with 13 bases in between. Looked up from germline, CDR1 is LNHDA and CDR2 is SQIVND (reference sequence). This CDR3 contains 13 residues.

This chain's CDR3 is CASSFYRIPTYEQYF. As DNA, the CDR3 is TGTGCCAGCAGTTTCTACAGGATACCGACCTACGAGCAGTACTTC. This rearrangement joins TRBV6-6 to TRBJ2-7; D perhaps matches TRBD1 (5 bases). The germline V gene encodes CDR1 MNHNY and CDR2 SVGAGI (reference sequence). The CDR3 extends over 15 amino acids. V lost 4 bases, J lost 2 bases, and 15 bases lay in between.

This CDR3 reads CASSFRDRDTDTQYF. CDR3 bases: TGTGCCAGCAGCTTCCGGGACAGGGACACAGATACGCAGTATTTT. The V gene is TRBV7-8, the J gene TRBJ2-3; TRBD1 aligns across 9 bases. CDR1 is SGHVS and CDR2 is FQNEAQ in the germline V gene. V trimming: 3 bases; J trimming: 2 bases; junction bases outside the gene matches: 3. The CDR3 has 15 amino acids.

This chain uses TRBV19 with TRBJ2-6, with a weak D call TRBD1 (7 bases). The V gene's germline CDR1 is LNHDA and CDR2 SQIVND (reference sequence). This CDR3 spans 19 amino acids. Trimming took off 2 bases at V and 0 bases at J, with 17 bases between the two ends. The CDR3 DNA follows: TGTGCCAGTAGTATAAGTGCGGGGACAGCCAGCTCTGGGGCCAACGTCCTGACTTTC. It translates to CASSISAGTASSGANVLTF.

CDR3 nucleotide sequence: TGTGCCAGCAGCACAGTTGGGACTAGCTACGAGCAGTACTTC. This gives the protein CASSTVGTSYEQYF. The chain carries TRBV11-2 and TRBJ2-7, with 8 nucleotides matching TRBD2. This CDR3 is 14 amino acids long. V lost 5 bases, J lost 3 bases, and 6 bases stayed unmatched. Germline V gene lookup returns CDR1 SGHAT and CDR2 FQNNGV. The full variable domain, with the rest looked up from reference TRBV11-2 and TRBJ2-7, is EAGVAQSPRYKIIEKRQSVAFWCNPISGHATLYWYQQILGQGPKLLIQFQNNGVVDDSQLPKDRFSAERLKGVDSTLKIQPAKLEDSAVYLCASSTVGTSYEQYFGPGTRLTVT.

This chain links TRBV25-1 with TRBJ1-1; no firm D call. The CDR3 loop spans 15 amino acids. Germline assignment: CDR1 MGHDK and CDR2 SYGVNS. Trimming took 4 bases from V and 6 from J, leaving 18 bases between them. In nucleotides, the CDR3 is TGTGCCAGCAGTGTCGGTGGTGGTGTAGTTTCTGAAGCTTTCTTT. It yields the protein CASSVGGGVVSEAFF.

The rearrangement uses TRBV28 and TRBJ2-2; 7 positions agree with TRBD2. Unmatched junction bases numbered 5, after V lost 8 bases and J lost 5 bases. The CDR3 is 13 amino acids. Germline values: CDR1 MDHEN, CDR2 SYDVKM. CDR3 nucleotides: TGTGCCAGCGGCGGGGGTAATACCGGGGAGCTGTTTTTT. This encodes CASGGGNTGELFF. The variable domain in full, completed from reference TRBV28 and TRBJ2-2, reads DVKVTQSSRYLVKRTGEKVFLECVQDMDHENMFWYRQDPGLGLRLIYFSYDVKMKEKGDIPEGYSVSREKKERFSLILESASTNQTSMYLCASGGGNTGELFFGEGSRLTVL.

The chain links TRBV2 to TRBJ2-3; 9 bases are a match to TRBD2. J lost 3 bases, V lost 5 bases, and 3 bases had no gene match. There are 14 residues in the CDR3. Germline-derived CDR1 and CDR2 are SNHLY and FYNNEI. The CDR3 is CASSIAGATDTQYF. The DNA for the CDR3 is TGTGCCAGCAGTATAGCGGGAGCGACAGATACGCAGTATTTT.

Here the CDR3 DNA reads TGTGCCAGCAGGGAGTACGTGGGCTACACCTTC. It encodes CASREYVGYTF. This chain connects TRBV28 to TRBJ1-2, with D unresolved. The CDR3 runs to 11 residues. Germline V lookup: CDR1 MDHEN, CDR2 SYDVKM. V lost 6 bases and J 8 bases, leaving 10 bases between the germline ends.

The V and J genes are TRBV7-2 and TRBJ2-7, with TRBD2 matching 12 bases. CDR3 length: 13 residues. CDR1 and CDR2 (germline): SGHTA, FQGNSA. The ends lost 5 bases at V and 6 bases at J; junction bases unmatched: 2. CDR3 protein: CASSTSGGLEQYF. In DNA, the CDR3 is TGTGCCAGCAGCACTAGCGGGGGGCTCGAGCAGTACTTC.

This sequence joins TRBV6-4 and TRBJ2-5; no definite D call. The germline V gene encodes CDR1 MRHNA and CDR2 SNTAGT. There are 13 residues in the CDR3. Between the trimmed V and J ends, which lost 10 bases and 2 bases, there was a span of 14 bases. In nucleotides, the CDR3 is TGTGCCAACCAGGCAAACACACAAGAGACCCAGTACTTC. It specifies CANQANTQETQYF.

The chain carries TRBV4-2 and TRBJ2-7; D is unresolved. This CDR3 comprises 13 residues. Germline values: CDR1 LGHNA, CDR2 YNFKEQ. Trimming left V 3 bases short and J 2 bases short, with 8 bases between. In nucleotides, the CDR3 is TGTGCCAGCAGCCAGCGTTCGACCTACGAGCAGTACTTC. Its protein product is CASSQRSTYEQYF.

The CDR3 sequence: CASSSYSTWESSYGYTF. The DNA of the CDR3 is TGTGCCAGCAGTTCCTACAGCACCTGGGAGTCCTCGTATGGCTACACCTTC. The rearrangement links TRBV27 to TRBJ1-2; D uncertain. CDR1 and CDR2 from the germline V gene are MNHEY and SMNVEV (reference sequence). V shed 4 bases and J shed 5 bases, with 23 bases lying between them. The CDR3 spans 17 residues.

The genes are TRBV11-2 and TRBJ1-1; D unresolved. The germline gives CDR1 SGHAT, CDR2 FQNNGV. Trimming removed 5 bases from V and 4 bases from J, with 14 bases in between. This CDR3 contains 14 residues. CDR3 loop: CASSAGWRGTEAFF. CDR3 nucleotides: TGTGCCAGCAGCGCCGGGTGGCGGGGCACTGAAGCTTTCTTT.

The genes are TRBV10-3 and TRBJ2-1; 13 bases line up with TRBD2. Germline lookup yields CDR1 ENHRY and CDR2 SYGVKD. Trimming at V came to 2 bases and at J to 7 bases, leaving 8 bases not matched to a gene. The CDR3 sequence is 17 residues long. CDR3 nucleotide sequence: TGTGCCATCAGTGAGAAGGGGACTAGCGGGATGAGTAATGAGCAGTTCTTC. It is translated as CAISEKGTSGMSNEQFF.

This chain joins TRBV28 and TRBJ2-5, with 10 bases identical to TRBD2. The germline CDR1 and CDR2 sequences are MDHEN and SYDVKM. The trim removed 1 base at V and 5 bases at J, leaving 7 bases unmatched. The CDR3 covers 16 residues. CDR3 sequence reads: CASSLSGTSAWETQYF. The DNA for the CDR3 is TGTGCCAGCAGTTTATCGGGGACTAGCGCATGGGAGACCCAGTACTTC.

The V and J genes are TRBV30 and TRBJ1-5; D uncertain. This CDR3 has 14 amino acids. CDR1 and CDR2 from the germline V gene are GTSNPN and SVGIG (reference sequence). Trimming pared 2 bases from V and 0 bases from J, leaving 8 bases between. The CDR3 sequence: CAWSSRDSNQPQHF. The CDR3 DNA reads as TGTGCCTGGAGTTCGCGGGATAGCAATCAGCCCCAGCATTTT.

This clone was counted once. The CDR3 loop is CATSTGLNTGELFF. The CDR3 bases are TGTGCCACCAGCACGGGACTCAACACCGGGGAGCTGTTTTTT. This chain links TRBV15 with TRBJ2-2; tentative D call: TRBD2 (6 bases). V was pared by 4 bases and J by 2 bases, with 8 bases between. Germline CDR1 is LNHNV and CDR2 is YYDKDF (reference sequence). The CDR3 runs to 14 residues.

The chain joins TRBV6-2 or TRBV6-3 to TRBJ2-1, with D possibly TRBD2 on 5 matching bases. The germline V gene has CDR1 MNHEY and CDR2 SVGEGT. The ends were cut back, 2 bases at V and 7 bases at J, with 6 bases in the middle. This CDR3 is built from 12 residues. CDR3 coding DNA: TGTGCCAGCAGTTACGCGGGTAATGAGCAGTTCTTC. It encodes CASSYAGNEQFF.

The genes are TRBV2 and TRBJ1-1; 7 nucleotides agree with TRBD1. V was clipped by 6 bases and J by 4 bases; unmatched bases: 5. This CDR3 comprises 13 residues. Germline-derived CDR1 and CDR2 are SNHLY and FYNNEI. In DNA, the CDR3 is TGTGCCAGCAGACCCGACAGGGTCACTGAAGCTTTCTTT. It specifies CASRPDRVTEAFF.

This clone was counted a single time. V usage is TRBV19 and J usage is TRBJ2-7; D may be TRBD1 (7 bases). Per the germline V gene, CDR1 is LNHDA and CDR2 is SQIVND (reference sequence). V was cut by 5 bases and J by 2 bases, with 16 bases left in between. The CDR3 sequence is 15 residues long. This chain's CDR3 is CASSEEGQRAYEQYF. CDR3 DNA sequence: TGTGCCAGTAGTGAGGAGGGACAGCGGGCCTACGAGCAGTACTTC. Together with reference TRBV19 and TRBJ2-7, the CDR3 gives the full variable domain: DGGITQSPKYLFRKEGQNVTLSCEQNLNHDAMYWYRQDPGQGLRLIYYSQIVNDFQKGDIAEGYSVSREKKESFPLTVTSAQKNPTAFYLCASSEEGQRAYEQYFGPGTRLTVT.